This T cell receptor (beta chain) is from a study of identical twins. TCRdb analysed the 5' RACE reads with MiXCR anew, one entry per CDR3 protein. The sample holds hundreds of thousands of distinct CDR3 sequences, about 20% seen once. The table lists this clonotype with a few counts. The germline CDR1 and CDR2 sequences are SQVTM and ANQGSEA. This CDR3 comprises 16 residues. V was clipped by 4 bases and J by 5 bases, with 22 bases between them. This sample was shared with a second study, whose subject was T cells expressing NK-cell markers. As reported in that work: Sorted CD3+CD56-NKG2C+, CD3+CD56+NKG2C- and CD3+CD56+NKG2C+ T cells were the source of the TCR beta repertoires. The leading position in the CD3+CD56-NKG2C+ fraction of a handful of donors also went to these clonotypes.

The sequence was collected from a woman in her late teens or twenties in good health. The genes are TRBV29-1 and TRBJ2-3; D is unresolved. The sequenced material came from PBMCs. CDR3 sequence: CSVADPRAPTQDTQYF. In DNA, the CDR3 is TGCAGCGTTGCCGACCCCCGGGCCCCAACGCAAGATACGCAGTATTTT.